This entry lists 25 T cell receptor beta chains sequenced from one sample in a study of T cell repertoires in cytomegalovirus infection. TCRdb passed the reads through MiXCR, listing each CDR3 protein once. This sample has 250,000 to 300,000 distinct CDR3 sequences, with roughly 26% found just once. Input material: PBMCs. The origin of the receptors is a human donor in good health (CMV status not recorded). Some clones in this sample may be carry-over from other donors' samples.

At least ten counts were recorded for this clonotype. The chain carries TRBV28 and TRBJ2-7; D possibly matches TRBD1 or TRBD2 (5 bases each). Trimming left V 4 bases short and J 3 bases short, with 13 bases between. This CDR3 spans 14 amino acids. Germline V gives CDR1 MDHEN, CDR2 SYDVKM. CDR3 residues: CASSYTGTNYEQYF. In DNA form, the CDR3 reads TGTGCCAGCAGTTACACCGGGACCAACTACGAGCAGTACTTC.

The chain carries TRBV7-3 and TRBJ2-7; 7 bases are shared with TRBD1. Germline CDR1 is SGHTA and CDR2 is FQGTGA. This CDR3 comprises 14 residues. Trimming took 2 bases from V and 3 from J; bases not matched to a gene: 4. In DNA form, the CDR3 reads TGTGCCAGCAGCTTAGGGGCAGGGGGCTACGAGCAGTACTTC. Encoded protein: CASSLGAGGYEQYF.

The chain combines TRBV6-2 or TRBV6-3 with TRBJ1-1, with D possibly matching TRBD1 (6 bases). Germline-derived CDR1 and CDR2 are MNHEY and SVGEGT. Trimming pared 5 bases from V and 1 base from J, leaving 14 bases between. The CDR3 length is 15 residues. CDR3 sequence (DNA): TGTGCCAGCAGTCCTCGGGGGGCTGGGAACACTGAAGCTTTCTTT. The encoded protein is CASSPRGAGNTEAFF.

In nucleotides, the CDR3 is TGTGCCAGCAGCTCCCATTTCGTGGATGAGCAGTTCTTC. Its protein is CASSSHFVDEQFF. V and J are TRBV7-2 and TRBJ2-1, with D uncertain. The germline V and J ends were trimmed by 4 bases and 8 bases, with 12 bases remaining between them. Germline V gives CDR1 SGHTA, CDR2 FQGNSA. This CDR3 is 13 amino acids long.

The sample holds many counts of this clonotype. The junction does not match germline at one end; this may be a read error. The chain recombines TRBV28 with TRBJ2-5; TRBD2 might be the D (6 bases). The CDR3 spans 13 residues. Germline CDR1 and CDR2: MDHEN and SYDVKM. CDR3 sequence (DNA): TGTGCCAGCAGCTTATCCGGAGGGGAGACCCAGTACTTC. Protein sequence: CASSLSGGETQYF.

This chain uses TRBV12-3 or TRBV12-4 with TRBJ1-2; D may be TRBD1 (6 bases). The CDR3 contains 14 residues. V was trimmed by 6 bases and J by 3 bases, leaving 14 bases between them. Here the CDR3 reads CASSLGGGHYGYTF. The CDR3 DNA reads TGTGCCAGCAGCCTGGGGGGCGGCCACTATGGCTACACCTTC.

This clonotype was picked up many times. V gene TRBV28 combines with J gene TRBJ1-5, with unresolved D. CDR3 length: 15 residues. V was cut by 3 bases and J by 3 bases, with 12 bases left in between. Germline V gene lookup returns CDR1 MDHEN and CDR2 SYDVKM. The CDR3 loop reads CASSFLSPNNQPQHF. The CDR3 DNA reads TGTGCCAGCAGTTTTTTGTCACCTAACAATCAGCCCCAGCATTTT.

This chain joins TRBV5-4 and TRBJ2-7, with 10 bases matching TRBD1. This CDR3 contains 15 residues. J gave up 2 bases and V 4 bases, and 6 bases lay outside the gene matches. Germline-derived CDR1 and CDR2 are SGHNT and YYREEE (reference sequence). CDR3 region: CASSKGGQGTYEQYF. As DNA, the CDR3 is TGTGCCAGCAGCAAGGGGGGACAGGGGACCTACGAGCAGTACTTC.

CDR3 amino acids: CASSQGGGGPYNEQFF. CDR3 in DNA: TGTGCCAGCAGCCAAGGAGGGGGGGGCCCCTACAATGAGCAGTTCTTC. The rearrangement joins TRBV7-9 to TRBJ2-1; weak D call: TRBD2 (7 bases). Germline V lookup: CDR1 SEHNR, CDR2 FQNEAQ (reference sequence). The V gene lost 5 bases and the J gene lost 2 bases, with 16 bases spanning the gap. The CDR3 consists of 16 residues.

This clonotype was counted between two and nine times. The rearrangement links TRBV6-5 to TRBJ2-1; 7 positions agree with TRBD1. This CDR3 contains 14 residues. V trimming: 11 bases; J trimming: 6 bases; junction bases outside the gene matches: 13. Germline V gives CDR1 MNHEY, CDR2 SVGAGI. The CDR3: CAAKLGTDTNEQFF. DNA of the CDR3: TGTGCCGCAAAATTGGGGACAGATACCAATGAGCAGTTCTTC.

This clonotype was counted many times. The V gene is TRBV7-2, the J gene TRBJ1-4; 8 positions match TRBD1. This CDR3 has 15 residues. V trimming: 6 bases; J trimming: 6 bases; junction bases outside the gene matches: 9. Per the germline V gene, CDR1 is SGHTA and CDR2 is FQGNSA. The CDR3 spells CASRRRQGSDEKLFF. CDR3 bases: TGTGCCAGCAGGCGAAGACAGGGGTCGGATGAAAAACTGTTTTTT.

This clonotype was detected ten times or more. V gene TRBV7-9 combines with J gene TRBJ2-1, with D possibly TRBD2 on 7 matching bases. Germline V gene lookup returns CDR1 SEHNR and CDR2 FQNEAQ (reference sequence). Trimming removed 3 bases from V and 6 bases from J, with 21 bases in between. The CDR3 covers 17 residues. The CDR3 nucleotides read TGTGCCAGCAGCTTCGGTTGGGGGCGGGAGAGTGTCAATGAGCAGTTCTTC. This gives the protein CASSFGWGRESVNEQFF.

V and J are TRBV27 and TRBJ1-1; no clear D. Germline CDR1 is MNHEY and CDR2 is SMNVEV (reference sequence). There are 12 residues in the CDR3. V was cut by 3 bases and J by 8 bases, with 10 bases left in between. CDR3 nucleotides: TGTGCCAGCAGTTTCATTGGTTCCGAAGCTTTCTTT. Translated, it gives CASSFIGSEAFF.

V usage is TRBV2 and J usage is TRBJ1-1; D perhaps matches TRBD1 (5 bases). Looked up from germline, CDR1 is SNHLY and CDR2 is FYNNEI. The CDR3 sequence is 13 residues long. Trimming removed 6 bases from V and 2 bases from J, with 10 bases in between. The CDR3: CASRTDSNTEAFF. The CDR3, as DNA: TGTGCCAGCAGGACAGACAGCAACACTGAAGCTTTCTTT.

The rearrangement uses TRBV7-9 and TRBJ2-1; D perhaps matches TRBD2 (5 bases). V was pared by 5 bases and J by 7 bases, with 18 bases between. Germline values: CDR1 SEHNR, CDR2 FQNEAQ (reference sequence). The CDR3 runs 15 residues. CDR3 bases: TGTGCCAGCAGCGCCGGGGTATTAAGACGGAATGAGCAGTTCTTC. Translated: CASSAGVLRRNEQFF. Using reference TRBV7-9 and TRBJ2-1 for the parts outside the CDR3, the full variable domain is DTGVSQNPRHKITKRGQNVTFRCDPISEHNRLYWYRQTLGQGPEFLTYFQNEAQLEKSRLLSDRFSAERPKGSFSTLEIQRTEQGDSAMYLCASSAGVLRRNEQFFGPGTRLTVL.

This chain links TRBV20-1 with TRBJ1-4, with TRBD1 matching over 7 bases. This CDR3 is 14 amino acids long. With V trimmed by 6 bases and J by 5 bases, 9 bases remained unmatched. Per germline, CDR1 DFQATT and CDR2 SNEGSKA (reference sequence). The CDR3 here is CSALPGTANEKLFF. In DNA form, the CDR3 reads TGCAGTGCCTTACCCGGGACAGCGAATGAAAAACTGTTTTTT.

This clonotype was seen only a few times. The chain combines TRBV11-2 with TRBJ1-5; D perhaps matches TRBD1 (5 bases). The V end lost 5 bases, the J end lost 5 bases, and 19 bases lay between the germline ends. The CDR3 has 16 residues. Germline lookup yields CDR1 SGHAT and CDR2 FQNNGV. This chain's CDR3 is CASSPRPTAFDQPQHF. The CDR3 nucleotides read TGTGCCAGCAGCCCCCGACCGACAGCTTTTGATCAGCCCCAGCATTTT.

This clonotype was counted between two and nine times. This chain links TRBV4-1 with TRBJ2-5, with TRBD2 matching over 15 bases. V dropped 3 bases and J dropped 5; count of bases not matched to a gene: 4. This CDR3 spans 16 amino acids. From germline, CDR1 is MGHRA and CDR2 YSYEKL. The CDR3 sequence is CASSHGLAGGLETQYF. The CDR3 bases are TGCGCCAGCAGCCACGGACTAGCGGGGGGGTTGGAGACCCAGTACTTC.

The chain carries TRBV19 and TRBJ2-1; D remains unclear. This CDR3 has 14 amino acids. The V end lost 2 bases, the J end lost 8 bases, and 13 bases lay between the germline ends. Germline V gives CDR1 LNHDA, CDR2 SQIVND (reference sequence). The CDR3 DNA sequence: TGTGCCAGTAGTATACCCCTTGCGATCGATGAGCAGTTCTTC. As protein: CASSIPLAIDEQFF.

The gene calls are TRBV12-3 or TRBV12-4 and TRBJ1-6, with 7 bases matching TRBD1. The trim removed 6 bases at V and 3 bases at J, leaving 8 bases unmatched. The CDR3 is 16 amino acids. DNA of the CDR3: TGTGCCAGCAGACCCACAGGGGCAAGCTATAATTCACCCCTCCACTTT. Protein product: CASRPTGASYNSPLHF.

This clonotype was seen only a few times. V gene TRBV28 combines with J gene TRBJ1-1, with D tentatively TRBD1 (5 bases). V was pared by 2 bases and J by 5 bases, with 12 bases between. The CDR3 sequence is 14 residues long. The V gene's germline CDR1 is MDHEN and CDR2 SYDVKM. This CDR3 reads CASSLKGRWTEAFF. For the CDR3, the DNA is TGTGCCAGCAGTTTAAAGGGGCGGTGGACTGAAGCTTTCTTT.

This clonotype was observed many times. V usage is TRBV7-9 and J usage is TRBJ2-1; no definite D call. The CDR3 covers 12 residues. V dropped 3 bases and J dropped 6 bases, with 6 bases sitting between them. CDR1 and CDR2 from the germline V gene are SEHNR and FQNEAQ (reference sequence). CDR3 region: CASSLNSNEQFF. The CDR3 DNA follows: TGTGCCAGCAGCTTGAATAGCAATGAGCAGTTCTTC. Full variable domain (rest looked up from reference TRBV7-9 and TRBJ2-1): DTGVSQNPRHKITKRGQNVTFRCDPISEHNRLYWYRQTLGQGPEFLTYFQNEAQLEKSRLLSDRFSAERPKGSFSTLEIQRTEQGDSAMYLCASSLNSNEQFFGPGTRLTVL.

The rearrangement joins TRBV7-9 to TRBJ1-5; D unclear. Looked up from germline, CDR1 is SEHNR and CDR2 is FQNEAQ (reference sequence). V shed 6 bases and J shed 3 bases, with 6 bases lying between them. The CDR3 has 12 amino acids. This CDR3 is CASSRDNQPQHF. CDR3 DNA: TGTGCCAGCAGTCGGGACAATCAGCCCCAGCATTTT.

Remarks on this clonotype: A much larger clone sits a single nucleotide away, making a read error possible. As the CDR3 is not closed by the conserved phenylalanine or tryptophan, this likely results from a read error. The chain combines TRBV7-8 with TRBJ2-7, with D possibly TRBD1 on 6 matching bases. From germline, CDR1 is SGHVS and CDR2 FQNEAQ. The ends were cut back, 1 base at V and 3 bases at J, with 10 bases in the middle. The CDR3 runs to 14 residues. The CDR3 DNA reads TGTGCCAGCAGCTTAGTTACAGGGAGCTACGAGCAGTACTCC. It is translated as CASSLVTGSYEQYS.

V gene TRBV20-1 combines with J gene TRBJ1-6, with unresolved D. V lost 5 bases to trimming and J lost 3 bases, with 14 bases between them. The CDR3 has 15 residues. The germline V gene has CDR1 DFQATT and CDR2 SNEGSKA (reference sequence). As DNA, the CDR3 is TGCAGTGCTCTACCCCACGTGCTCTATAATTCACCCCTCCACTTT. Translated: CSALPHVLYNSPLHF.